This record concerns one T cell receptor beta chain sequence. CDR3 length equals 11 residues. The germline gives CDR1 DFQATT, CDR2 SNEGSKA (reference sequence). Trimming pared 6 bases from V and 1 base from J, leaving 7 bases between. The sample belongs to a study of sequential checkpoint blockade in melanoma. Study in general: Each arm's sequence ended with maintenance nivolumab.

The protocol was immunoSEQ multiplex PCR, while the TCRdb copy is restricted to in-frame clones and leaves out a portion. The repertoire consists of around 5,700 clones, with around nine tenths occurring once and the leading ten covering 9%. Treatment in this sample: randomized to nivolumab then ipilimumab (arm A) or the reverse (arm B). From thawed PBMCs, live CD3+CD8+ cells negative for CD19 and CD56 were sorted. The sequences come from CD8+ T cells sorted from blood (inferred from file names), collected from a patient given nivolumab and ipilimumab in sequence. This TCR derives from a human donor with melanoma. The V gene is TRBV20-1, the J gene TRBJ2-7; D unresolved. The CDR3 is CSARKSYEQYF. CDR3 sequence (DNA): TGCAGTGCCAGGAAGTCCTACGAGCAGTACTTC.